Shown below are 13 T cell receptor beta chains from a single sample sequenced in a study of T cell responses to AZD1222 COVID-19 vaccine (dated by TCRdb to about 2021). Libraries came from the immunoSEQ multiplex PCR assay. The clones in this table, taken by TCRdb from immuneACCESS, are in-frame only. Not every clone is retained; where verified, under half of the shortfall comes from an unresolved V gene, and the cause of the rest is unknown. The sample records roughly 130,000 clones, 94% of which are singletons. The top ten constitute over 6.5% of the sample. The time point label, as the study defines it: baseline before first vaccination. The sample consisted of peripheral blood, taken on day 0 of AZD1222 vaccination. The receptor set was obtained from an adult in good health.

This CDR3 is CASSPWTEKFMNTEAFF. The CDR3 nucleotides are TGCGCCAGCAGCCCATGGACAGAAAAGTTCATGAACACTGAAGCTTTCTTT. This sequence joins TRBV4-3 and TRBJ1-1, with TRBD1 as a possible D gene (6 bases). Germline V gene data show CDR1 as LGHNA and CDR2 as YSLEER. The CDR3 is made up of 17 amino acids. V lost 4 bases, J lost 0 bases, and 18 bases lay in between.

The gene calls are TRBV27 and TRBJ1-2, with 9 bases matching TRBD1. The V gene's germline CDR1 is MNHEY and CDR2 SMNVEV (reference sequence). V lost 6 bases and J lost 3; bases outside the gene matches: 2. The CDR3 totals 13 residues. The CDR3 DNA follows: TGTGCCAGCAGCCGGACAGGGGACTATGGCTACACCTTC. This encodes CASSRTGDYGYTF.

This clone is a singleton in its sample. CDR3: CASTQGLAGGGTQYF. CDR3 bases: TGTGCCAGCACCCAGGGACTAGCGGGAGGAGGGACGCAGTATTTT. The rearrangement links TRBV2 to TRBJ2-3, with 15 positions matching TRBD2. With V trimmed by 7 bases and J by 9 bases, 8 bases remained unmatched. CDR1 and CDR2 from the germline V gene are SNHLY and FYNNEI. CDR3 size: 15 residues. The variable domain in full, with the rest retrieved from reference TRBV2 and TRBJ2-3, is EPEVTQTPSHQVTQMGQEVILRCVPISNHLYFYWYRQILGQKVEFLVSFYNNEISEKSEIFDDQFSVERPDGSNFTLKIRSTKLEDSAMYFCASTQGLAGGGTQYFGPGTRLTVL.

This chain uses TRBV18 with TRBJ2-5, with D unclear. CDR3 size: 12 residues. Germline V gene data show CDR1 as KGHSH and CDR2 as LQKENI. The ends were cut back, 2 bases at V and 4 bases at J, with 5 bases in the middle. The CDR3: CASSPLGETQYF. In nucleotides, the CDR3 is TGTGCCAGCTCACCATTGGGAGAGACCCAGTACTTC.

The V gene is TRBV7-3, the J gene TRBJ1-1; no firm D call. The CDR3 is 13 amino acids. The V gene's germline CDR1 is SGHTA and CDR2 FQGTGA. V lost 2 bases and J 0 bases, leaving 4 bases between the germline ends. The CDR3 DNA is TGTGCCAGCAGCTTAGCCCTGAACACTGAAGCTTTCTTT. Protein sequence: CASSLALNTEAFF.

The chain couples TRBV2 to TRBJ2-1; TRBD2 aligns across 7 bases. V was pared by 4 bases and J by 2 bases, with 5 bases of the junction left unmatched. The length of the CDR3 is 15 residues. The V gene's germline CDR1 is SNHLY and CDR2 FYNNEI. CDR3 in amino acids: CASSGLAATYNEQFF. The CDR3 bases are TGTGCCAGCAGTGGCCTAGCGGCTACCTACAATGAGCAGTTCTTC.

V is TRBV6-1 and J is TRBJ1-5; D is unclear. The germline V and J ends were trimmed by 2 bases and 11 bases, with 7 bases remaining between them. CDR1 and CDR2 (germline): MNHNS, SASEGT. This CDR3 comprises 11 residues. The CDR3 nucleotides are TGTGCCAGCAGTGAATGGGGAGCCCAGCATTTT. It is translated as CASSEWGAQHF.

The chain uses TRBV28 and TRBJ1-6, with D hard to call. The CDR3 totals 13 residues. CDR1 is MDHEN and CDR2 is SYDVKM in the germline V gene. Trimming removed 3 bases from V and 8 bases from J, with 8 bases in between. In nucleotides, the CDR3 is TGTGCCAGCAGTTTGGTACGGGATTCACCCCTCCACTTT. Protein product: CASSLVRDSPLHF.

For the CDR3, the DNA is TGTGCCAGTGGACAGGGGAGGGGAGCAACTAATGAAAAACTGTTTTTT. Amino acids: CASGQGRGATNEKLFF. The chain has TRBV25-1 and TRBJ1-4; 9 bases fit TRBD1. The CDR3 contains 16 residues. The germline CDR1 and CDR2 sequences are MGHDK and SYGVNS. Trimming removed 9 bases from V and 0 bases from J; junction bases left unmatched: 8.

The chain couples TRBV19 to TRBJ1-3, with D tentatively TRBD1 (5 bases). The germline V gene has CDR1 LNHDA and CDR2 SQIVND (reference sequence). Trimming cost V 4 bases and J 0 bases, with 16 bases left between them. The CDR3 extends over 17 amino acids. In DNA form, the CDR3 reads TGTGCCAGTAGTAGGATCTCCGGGACCGGCTCTGGAAACACCATATATTTT. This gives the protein CASSRISGTGSGNTIYF.

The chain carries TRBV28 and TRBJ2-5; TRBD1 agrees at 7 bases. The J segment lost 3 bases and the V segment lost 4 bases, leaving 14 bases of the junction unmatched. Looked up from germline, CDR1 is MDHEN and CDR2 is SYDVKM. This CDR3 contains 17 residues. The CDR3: CASSSSPRGQWEETQYF. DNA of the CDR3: TGTGCCAGCAGTTCCTCTCCCAGGGGACAGTGGGAAGAGACCCAGTACTTC. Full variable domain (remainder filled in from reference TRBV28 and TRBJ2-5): DVKVTQSSRYLVKRTGEKVFLECVQDMDHENMFWYRQDPGLGLRLIYFSYDVKMKEKGDIPEGYSVSREKKERFSLILESASTNQTSMYLCASSSSPRGQWEETQYFGPGTRLLVL.

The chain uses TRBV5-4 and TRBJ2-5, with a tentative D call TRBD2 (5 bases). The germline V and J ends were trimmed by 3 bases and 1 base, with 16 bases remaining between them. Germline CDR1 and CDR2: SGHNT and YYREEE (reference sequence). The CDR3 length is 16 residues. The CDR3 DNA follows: TGTGCCAGCAGCTCACTTCGGGCGGGCCTCCAAGAGACCCAGTACTTC. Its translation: CASSSLRAGLQETQYF.

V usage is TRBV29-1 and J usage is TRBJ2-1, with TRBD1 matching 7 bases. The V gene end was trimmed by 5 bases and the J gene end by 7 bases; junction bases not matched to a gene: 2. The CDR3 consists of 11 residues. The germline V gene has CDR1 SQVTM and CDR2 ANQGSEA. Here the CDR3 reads CSVHRGNEQFF. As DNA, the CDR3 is TGCAGCGTTCACAGGGGAAATGAGCAGTTCTTC.